This TCR beta chain was captured in a study of PD-L1 blockade in urothelial cancer. Study-wide context: T cells were recovered from blood samples at a median of 141,255.

Trimming shortened V by 4 bases and J by 6 bases, and 9 bases separated the two germline ends. The CDR3 is 12 residues long. Germline V lookup: CDR1 SGHRS, CDR2 YFSETQ. The sample's time point: pretreatment peripheral blood. Measured with immunoSEQ multiplex PCR; TCRdb has only the in-frame clones, and not every one. The sample consists of some 40,000 clones, roughly 90% of them appearing once. The study's findings and limits: Lower than median blood TCR clonality before treatment predicted better survival.

On this clone itself: Its antigen is unknown.

This chain links TRBV5-1 with TRBJ2-3; unclear D gene. The sequencing used PBMCs, collected around atezolizumab (anti-PD-L1) treatment. This receptor was obtained from a donor at least 40 years old with urothelial cancer. As DNA, the CDR3 is TGCGCCAGCAGCCACCAGGTGGATACGCAGTATTTT. It encodes CASSHQVDTQYF.